The 7 T cell receptor beta chains presented below share a single source sample, sequenced in a study of blood T cell repertoires in COVID-19. Data came from immunoSEQ multiplex PCR; TCRdb stores just in-frame clones and leaves some out. Of 96,000 or so clones listed, roughly 76% are singletons. Sample: peripheral blood. These receptors all come from a man older than 75 with COVID-19, enrolled during active disease.

The rearrangement joins TRBV6-5 to TRBJ2-7, with 8 bases that match TRBD2. The V segment lost 2 bases and the J segment 0 bases; nucleotides outside the gene matches: 3. Germline V gene lookup returns CDR1 MNHEY and CDR2 SVGAGI. The CDR3 loop spans 15 amino acids. CDR3 loop: CASSYTSGNSYEQYF. CDR3 coding DNA: TGTGCCAGCAGTTACACTAGCGGAAACTCCTACGAGCAGTACTTC.

The rearrangement links TRBV13 to TRBJ1-1; D uncertain. V dropped 1 base and J dropped 9 bases, with 6 bases sitting between them. From germline, CDR1 is PRHDT and CDR2 FYEKMQ (reference sequence). This CDR3 spans 11 amino acids. As DNA, the CDR3 is TGTGCCAGCAGCTTAGTCGGGAAAGCTTTCTTT. The encoded protein is CASSLVGKAFF.

Only a few counts were recorded for this clone. The chain joins TRBV6-2 or TRBV6-3 to TRBJ1-2; 11 bases are a match to TRBD1. Trimming cost V 5 bases and J 4 bases; bases outside gene matches: 6. Germline V gives CDR1 MNHEY, CDR2 SVGEGT. The CDR3 runs to 15 residues. The CDR3 region is CASSKGQGASYGYTF. The CDR3 nucleotides are TGTGCCAGCAGTAAAGGACAGGGGGCCAGCTATGGCTACACCTTC.

This clone was seen a handful of times. The chain carries TRBV28 and TRBJ1-5; D unresolved. The CDR3 has 13 residues. Germline loops: CDR1 MDHEN, CDR2 SYDVKM. Trimming pared 2 bases from V and 5 bases from J, leaving 7 bases between. The CDR3 is CASSLRSYQPQHF. The CDR3 DNA is TGTGCCAGCAGTTTACGGTCTTATCAGCCCCAGCATTTT.

The chain links TRBV6-5 to TRBJ2-2; tentative D call: TRBD2 (5 bases). The germline CDR1 and CDR2 sequences are MNHEY and SVGAGI. CDR3 length: 14 amino acids. Trimming took 8 bases from V and 3 from J, leaving 13 bases between them. CDR3 loop: CASRGGFYTGELFF. The CDR3 nucleotides are TGTGCCAGCCGAGGCGGGTTTTACACCGGGGAGCTGTTTTTT.

The CDR3 reads CATSDPGQSGGGYTF. CDR3 DNA: TGTGCCACCAGTGACCCTGGACAGTCTGGGGGAGGCTACACCTTC. V is TRBV24-1 and J is TRBJ1-2, with D tentatively TRBD1 (6 bases). The V gene's germline CDR1 is KGHDR and CDR2 SFDVKD. Trimming took 4 bases from V and 8 from J, leaving 19 bases between them. The CDR3 is 15 amino acids.

This chain links TRBV28 with TRBJ2-1; no reliable D call. The CDR3 covers 12 residues. Germline values: CDR1 MDHEN, CDR2 SYDVKM. The V end lost 4 bases, the J end lost 7 bases, and 8 bases lay between the germline ends. Here the CDR3 reads CASSSKPNEQFF. The CDR3, as DNA: TGTGCCAGCAGTTCCAAGCCGAATGAGCAGTTCTTC. The full variable domain, rest sourced from reference TRBV28 and TRBJ2-1, is DVKVTQSSRYLVKRTGEKVFLECVQDMDHENMFWYRQDPGLGLRLIYFSYDVKMKEKGDIPEGYSVSREKKERFSLILESASTNQTSMYLCASSSKPNEQFFGPGTRLTVL.